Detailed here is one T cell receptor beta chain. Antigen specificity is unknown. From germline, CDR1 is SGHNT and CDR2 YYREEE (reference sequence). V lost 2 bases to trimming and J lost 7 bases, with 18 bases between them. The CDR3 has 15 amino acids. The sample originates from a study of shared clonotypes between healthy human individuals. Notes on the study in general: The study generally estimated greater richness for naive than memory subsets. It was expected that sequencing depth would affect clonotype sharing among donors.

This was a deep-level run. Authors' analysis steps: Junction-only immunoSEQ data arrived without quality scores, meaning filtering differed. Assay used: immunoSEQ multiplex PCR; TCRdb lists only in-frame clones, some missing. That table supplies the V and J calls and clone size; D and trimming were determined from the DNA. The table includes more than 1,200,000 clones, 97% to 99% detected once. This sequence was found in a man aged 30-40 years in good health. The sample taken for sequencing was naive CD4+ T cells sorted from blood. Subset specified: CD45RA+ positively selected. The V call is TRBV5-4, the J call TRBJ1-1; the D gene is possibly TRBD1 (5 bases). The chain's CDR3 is CASSFSGGFPLEAFF. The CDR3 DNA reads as TGTGCCAGCAGCTTCTCGGGGGGATTCCCCCTTGAAGCTTTCTTT.